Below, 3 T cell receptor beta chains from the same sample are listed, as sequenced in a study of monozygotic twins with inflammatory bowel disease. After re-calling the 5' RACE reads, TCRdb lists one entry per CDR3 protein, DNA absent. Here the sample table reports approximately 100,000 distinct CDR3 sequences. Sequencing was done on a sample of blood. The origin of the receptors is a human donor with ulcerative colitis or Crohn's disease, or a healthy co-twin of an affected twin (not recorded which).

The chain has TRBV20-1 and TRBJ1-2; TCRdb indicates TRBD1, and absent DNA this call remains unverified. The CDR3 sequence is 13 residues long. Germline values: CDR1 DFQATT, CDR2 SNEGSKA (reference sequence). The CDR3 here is CSAAGQPNYGYTF.

This chain's CDR3 is CASNPGIYGYTF. The genes are TRBV2 and TRBJ1-2; TCRdb picks TRBD1, but there is no DNA to check that call. Germline loops: CDR1 SNHLY, CDR2 FYNNEI. The CDR3 loop spans 12 amino acids.

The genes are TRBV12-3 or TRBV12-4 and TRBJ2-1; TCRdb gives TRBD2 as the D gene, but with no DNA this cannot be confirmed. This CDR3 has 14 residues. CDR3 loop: CASSFTGLADEQFF.